This T cell receptor (beta chain) was obtained from a study of T cell repertoires in cytomegalovirus infection. Study background: CMV epitopes that were recently identified and HLA-C-restricted were used alongside well-studied HLA-B-restricted ones. A matching HLA type, together with CMV infection, was signaled by public TCR beta signatures. General study findings and limits: Predominance within the ex vivo response was attributable to HLA-C-restricted CMV-specific TCR beta clonotypes.

From the reads, TCRdb called clonotypes with MiXCR, one entry per CDR3 protein. The sample shows hundreds of thousands of distinct CDR3 sequences, approximately 46% of them seen only once. This clonotype was seen a few times. As yet, its antigen is unknown. V lost 0 bases to trimming and J lost 0 bases, with 11 bases between them. Germline V gene data show CDR1 as MNHEY and CDR2 as SVGEGT. The CDR3 totals 16 residues. The V call is TRBV6-2 or TRBV6-3, the J call TRBJ1-1; unclear D gene. The input for sequencing was cultured PBMCs, taken from culture after CMV antigen stimulation. The TCR sequence derives from a human donor in good health (CMV status not recorded). Some clones in this sample may be carry-over from other donors' samples. CDR3 sequence reads: CASSYSTTNMNTEAFF. Here the CDR3 DNA reads TGTGCCAGCAGTTACTCAACGACAAACATGAACACTGAAGCTTTCTTT.